These T cell receptor beta chains were read from a single sample in a study of blood T cell repertoires in COVID-19. Assay used: immunoSEQ multiplex PCR; TCRdb lists only in-frame clones, some missing. The sample has around 59,000 clones; around 85% are singletons. The sample comprised peripheral blood. These receptors all stem from a human donor in a cohort sampled during active COVID-19. CDR3s include the opening cysteine and the closing phenylalanine or tryptophan. The D gene is left open where the match is weak. Size values are once, few and many counts, or a class for expanded clones, and some rows have none.

J gene	D gene	clone size	V gene	CDR3 protein	CDR3 DNA
TRBJ2-7	TRBD2	few	TRBV7-9	CASSLMTSGRSSAYEQYF	TGTGCCAGCAGCTTAATGACTAGCGGGAGGAGTAGTGCCTACGAGCAGTACTTC
TRBJ2-5	TRBD1	-	TRBV18	CASAPTGEQETQYF	TGTGCCAGCGCCCCGACAGGGGAACAAGAGACCCAGTACTTC
TRBJ2-1	-	-	TRBV6-4	CASSDEGGYNEQFF	TGTGCCAGCAGTGACGAGGGGGGGTACAATGAGCAGTTCTTC
TRBJ1-1	-	-	TRBV15	CATSRDQQDPEAFF	TGTGCCACCAGCAGAGATCAACAGGACCCTGAAGCTTTCTTT
TRBJ2-3	-	-	TRBV28	CASSPGVWSDTQYF	TGTGCCAGCAGTCCCGGGGTATGGTCAGATACGCAGTATTTT
TRBJ1-1	-	-	TRBV7-2	CASSPGPGRDTEAFF	TGTGCCAGCAGCCCCGGACCTGGGCGGGACACTGAAGCTTTCTTT
TRBJ2-5	-	-	TRBV7-2	CASNPEGGAETQYF	TGTGCCAGCAACCCGGAAGGGGGGGCAGAGACCCAGTACTTC
TRBJ2-1	-	once	TRBV5-6	CASSPGAGSSYNEQFF	TGTGCCAGCAGCCCCGGGGCGGGGAGCTCCTACAATGAGCAGTTCTTC
TRBJ2-7	TRBD2	-	TRBV5-4	CASSPGTSGRLGREQYF	TGTGCCAGCAGCCCGGGGACTAGCGGGAGGCTCGGTCGTGAGCAGTACTTC
TRBJ1-3	-	-	TRBV7-2	CASSLSGAGSGNTIYF	TGTGCCAGCAGCTTATCAGGGGCCGGTTCTGGAAACACCATATATTTT
TRBJ2-5	TRBD2	once	TRBV15	CATSPSGGFQETQYF	TGTGCCACCAGTCCTAGCGGAGGGTTCCAAGAGACCCAGTACTTC
TRBJ2-5	-	-	TRBV12-3/TRBV12-4	CASSREGAQYF	TGTGCCAGCAGCAGGGAGGGGGCCCAGTACTTC
TRBJ2-1	-	few	TRBV7-8	CASSLSGLSNEQFF	TGTGCCAGCAGCTTGAGCGGGCTTAGCAATGAGCAGTTCTTC
TRBJ2-7	-	few	TRBV6-5	CASREGYEQYF	TGTGCCAGCAGAGAGGGCTACGAGCAGTACTTC
TRBJ2-7	TRBD2	-	TRBV10-1	CASGRAYEQYF	TGCGCCAGCGGGAGGGCCTACGAGCAGTACTTC
TRBJ1-3	TRBD1	-	TRBV7-9	CASSSTYDRAGNTIYF	TGTGCCAGCAGCTCAACCTACGACAGGGCTGGAAACACCATATATTTT
TRBJ2-6	TRBD1	-	TRBV19	CASRAGTGTGANVLTF	TGTGCCAGTAGGGCCGGGACAGGGACTGGGGCCAACGTCCTGACTTTC
TRBJ1-2	-	-	TRBV29-1	CSAGDTNYGYTF	TGCAGCGCTGGGGACACTAACTATGGCTACACCTTC
TRBJ2-3	TRBD2	-	TRBV7-2	CASSFKLAGVKDTQYF	TGTGCCAGCAGCTTTAAACTAGCGGGAGTTAAAGATACGCAGTATTTT